The next 8 T cell receptor beta chains were all read from a single sample in a study of cytomegalovirus exposure and HLA in healthy donors. Researchers ran the PCR with 60 Vbeta and 13 Jbeta primers. TCRdb keeps only in-frame clones here, not all; method: immunoSEQ multiplex PCR. Of about 160,000 clones in the sample, 65% to 85% were seen once. Sequenced input: PBMCs. Receptors originate from a man aged 40-49 years in good health and CMV-seropositive.

This chain uses TRBV7-2 with TRBJ1-5; TRBD1 might be the D (6 bases). Deletions cut 4 bases from V and 6 bases from J, with 16 bases between. This CDR3 region has 15 residues. Germline loops: CDR1 SGHTA, CDR2 FQGNSA. This chain's CDR3 is CASSSIQGRVQPQHF. As DNA, the CDR3 is TGTGCCAGCAGCTCGATACAGGGAAGGGTTCAGCCCCAGCATTTT.

This sequence joins TRBV10-3 and TRBJ1-3, with a tentative D call TRBD1 (6 bases). The V gene lost 7 bases and the J gene lost 4 bases, with 14 bases spanning the gap. Per germline, CDR1 ENHRY and CDR2 SYGVKD. The CDR3 contains 14 residues. In nucleotides, the CDR3 is TGTGCCATCACCGAACAGGGTGCAGGAAACACCATATATTTT. Amino acid sequence: CAITEQGAGNTIYF.

This clone was seen once. The V gene is TRBV11-1, the J gene TRBJ2-7; a possible D gene is TRBD1 (5 bases). This CDR3 is 14 amino acids long. In germline, CDR1 is SGHAT, CDR2 FQDESV (reference sequence). Trimming removed 2 bases at V and 3 bases at J, with 11 bases between. This chain's CDR3 is CASSLIWGDYEQYF. The CDR3 region has the DNA TGTGCCAGCAGCTTAATCTGGGGCGACTACGAGCAGTACTTC.

The V and J genes are TRBV2 and TRBJ2-5; 8 positions agree with TRBD1. This CDR3 comprises 14 residues. After removal of 3 bases from V and 11 bases from J, the junction contained 11 bases not matched to a gene. The germline V gene encodes CDR1 SNHLY and CDR2 FYNNEI. CDR3 sequence: CASSEGRGLGEQYF. The CDR3 coding sequence is TGTGCCAGCAGTGAGGGCAGGGGGCTAGGGGAGCAGTACTTC. The full variable domain, in which reference TRBV2 and TRBJ2-5 provide the parts outside the CDR3, is EPEVTQTPSHQVTQMGQEVILRCVPISNHLYFYWYRQILGQKVEFLVSFYNNEISEKSEIFDDQFSVERPDGSNFTLKIRSTKLEDSAMYFCASSEGRGLGEQYFGPGTRLLVL.

The rearrangement links TRBV9 to TRBJ2-1; maybe TRBD1 (6 bases). Germline V lookup: CDR1 SGDLS, CDR2 YYNGEE. The V and J ends lost 3 bases and 5 bases respectively, with 15 bases between them. CDR3 length: 15 residues. CDR3 protein: CASSAPGTLNNEQFF. The CDR3, as DNA: TGTGCCAGCAGCGCGCCCGGGACATTAAACAATGAGCAGTTCTTC. Full variable domain (missing parts from reference TRBV9 and TRBJ2-1): DSGVTQTPKHLITATGQRVTLRCSPRSGDLSVYWYQQSLDQGLQFLIQYYNGEERAKGNILERFSAQQFPDLHSELNLSSLELGDSALYFCASSAPGTLNNEQFFGPGTRLTVL.

This clone was recorded a few times. J is TRBJ2-3 and V is TRBV6-1, with D tentatively TRBD2 (6 bases). CDR1 MNHNS and CDR2 SASEGT come from the germline V gene. The CDR3 consists of 13 residues. The V gene lost 3 bases and the J gene lost 10 bases, with 14 bases spanning the gap. The CDR3: CASSDTAWGAQYF. In DNA, the CDR3 is TGTGCCAGCAGTGATACCGCTTGGGGGGCGCAGTATTTT.

V gene TRBV6-5 combines with J gene TRBJ2-1; D is perhaps TRBD2 (6 bases). CDR3 size: 13 residues. V was trimmed by 3 bases and J by 8 bases, leaving 11 bases between them. Germline lookup yields CDR1 MNHEY and CDR2 SVGAGI. The CDR3 nucleotides read TGTGCCAGCAGTTATGCGTGGGGGGATGAGCAGTTCTTC. Its protein product is CASSYAWGDEQFF.

The chain links TRBV11-1 to TRBJ1-2; 8 nucleotides agree with TRBD1. Germline lookup yields CDR1 SGHAT and CDR2 FQDESV (reference sequence). The V segment lost 5 bases and the J segment 6 bases; nucleotides outside the gene matches: 5. The CDR3 runs 13 residues. This chain's CDR3 is CASSPQGADGYTF. The CDR3 region has the DNA TGTGCCAGCAGCCCTCAGGGGGCTGATGGCTACACCTTC.